The 27 T cell receptor beta chains below were found in one sample sequenced in a study of T cells after yellow fever vaccination. MiXCR, run by TCRdb on the 5' RACE reads, gives a single entry per CDR3 protein. The table shows around 310,000 distinct CDR3 sequences, with about 4.5% occurring only once. This specimen was PBMCs, taken 15 days after the yellow fever booster vaccination. Every receptor here comes from a man younger than 30 who received the YFV17D yellow fever vaccine.

Ten or more counts support this clonotype. The gene calls are TRBV15 and TRBJ2-7; a possible D gene is TRBD2 (5 bases). CDR3 size: 15 residues. V lost 3 bases to trimming and J lost 0 bases, with 12 bases between them. CDR1 and CDR2 from the germline V gene are LNHNV and YYDKDF (reference sequence). CDR3 in DNA: TGTGCCACCAGCAGGGACTCCCTGACCTCCTACGAGCAGTACTTC. Residues: CATSRDSLTSYEQYF.

This clonotype was found many times. This chain joins TRBV7-3 and TRBJ2-1; 7 nucleotides align to TRBD1. Trimming cost V 5 bases and J 4 bases; bases outside gene matches: 5. Germline values: CDR1 SGHTA, CDR2 FQGTGA. There are 14 residues in the CDR3. The CDR3 DNA sequence: TGTGCCAGCAGCCACGGGACAGCATACAATGAGCAGTTCTTC. Residues: CASSHGTAYNEQFF.

The J gene is TRBJ2-3, the V gene TRBV30; weak D call: TRBD1 (5 bases). Germline-derived CDR1 and CDR2 are GTSNPN and SVGIG (reference sequence). CDR3 size: 13 residues. V lost 0 bases and J 2 bases, leaving 6 bases between the germline ends. The CDR3 DNA is TGTGCCTGGAGTGTACAGGCCACAGATACGCAGTATTTT. This codes for CAWSVQATDTQYF.

In this sample, this clonotype turned up many times. CDR3 in DNA: TGCGCCAGCAGCTTGGTTCCGGGGAGCTCCTACAATGAGCAGTTCTTC. Encoded protein: CASSLVPGSSYNEQFF. V is TRBV5-1 and J is TRBJ2-1; D perhaps matches TRBD2 (5 bases). The ends were cut back, 0 bases at V and 0 bases at J, with 10 bases in the middle. Germline CDR1 and CDR2: SGHRS and YFSETQ. There are 16 residues in the CDR3.

In its sample, this clonotype was seen many times. This chain links TRBV10-3 with TRBJ2-3; the D is unclear. Trimming left V 10 bases short and J 3 bases short, with 14 bases between. CDR1 is ENHRY, CDR2 SYGVKD, per germline. This CDR3 is built from 13 residues. CDR3 bases: TGTGCCACCCTGGGCAAGCCTACAGATACGCAGTATTTT. The encoded protein is CATLGKPTDTQYF.

In its sample, this clonotype was seen many times. The junction departs from germline at one end; a sequencing error may be responsible. The genes are TRBV7-7 and TRBJ2-1, with unresolved D. The CDR3 is 13 residues long. Germline CDR1 reads SSHAT; CDR2 reads FNYEAQ (reference sequence). CDR3 nucleotides: TGTGCTAGCAGCCCGGGCCATGACAATGAGCAGTTCTTC. It specifies CASSPGHDNEQFF.

This clonotype was detected many times. CDR3 coding DNA: TGTGCCAGTTCCCAGGGGGGTGATCAGCCCCAGCATTTT. It specifies CASSQGGDQPQHF. The V gene is TRBV6-5, the J gene TRBJ1-5; 7 bases agree with TRBD1. V trimming: 9 bases; J trimming: 5 bases; junction bases outside the gene matches: 7. The CDR3 spans 13 residues. Per germline, CDR1 MNHEY and CDR2 SVGAGI.

This clonotype was seen repeatedly, ten times or more. Germline is not matched at one junction end, which may reflect a read error. The chain recombines TRBV6-1 with TRBJ1-2, with D hard to call. The CDR3 runs 10 residues. Germline V gene sequence: CDR1 MNHNS, CDR2 SASEGT. CDR3 coding DNA: TGTGCCAGCAGTGAACCGGGCCCGGTCTTC. Protein: CASSEPGPVF.

The sample holds a few counts of this clonotype. The CDR3 loop is CASSKGSGVNTGELFF. CDR3 sequence (DNA): TGTGCCAGCAGCAAGGGGAGTGGAGTCAACACCGGGGAGCTGTTTTTT. This chain joins TRBV5-4 and TRBJ2-2; the D gene could be TRBD1 or TRBD2 (5 bases each). Trimming took off 4 bases at V and 2 bases at J, with 15 bases between the two ends. The germline gives CDR1 SGHNT, CDR2 YYREEE (reference sequence). The CDR3 is 16 amino acids.

Here the CDR3 DNA reads TGTGCCAGCAGCTATAAATCCGGGTTCCGGGAGCAGTTCTTC. Its translation: CASSYKSGFREQFF. The J gene is TRBJ2-1, the V gene TRBV7-2, with unresolved D. Germline V CDR1 and CDR2: SGHTA, FQGNSA. This CDR3 comprises 14 residues. V lost 4 bases to trimming and J lost 10 bases, with 17 bases between them.

This clonotype came up many times. This chain connects TRBV7-6 to TRBJ2-1; 9 bases map to TRBD1. V dropped 3 bases and J dropped 6; count of bases not matched to a gene: 0. This CDR3 comprises 13 residues. Looked up from germline, CDR1 is SGHVS and CDR2 is FNYEAQ. The CDR3 is CASSLTGGNEQFF. CDR3 nucleotide sequence: TGTGCCAGCAGCTTGACAGGGGGCAATGAGCAGTTCTTC.

This clonotype occurred many times. The rearrangement uses TRBV10-3 and TRBJ2-7; D tentatively fits TRBD1 or TRBD2 (6 bases each). Germline values: CDR1 ENHRY, CDR2 SYGVKD. The CDR3 is 15 amino acids. V lost 4 bases and J lost 1, with 14 bases in between. In DNA, the CDR3 is TGTGCCATCAGTGGGGTGGGGGGCGAATCCTACGAGCAGTACTTC. Protein sequence: CAISGVGGESYEQYF.

This clonotype turned up a few times. The rearrangement uses TRBV12-3 or TRBV12-4 and TRBJ2-5; 7 bases fit TRBD2. The trim removed 0 bases at V and 5 bases at J, leaving 6 bases unmatched. The CDR3 has 15 amino acids. DNA for the CDR3: TGTGCCAGCAGTTTAGCGGGGAGCGGGGAGGAGACCCAGTACTTC. Its protein product is CASSLAGSGEETQYF.

The chain recombines TRBV20-1 with TRBJ2-7; TRBD2 aligns across 9 bases. This CDR3 is built from 14 residues. CDR1 is DFQATT and CDR2 is SNEGSKA in the germline V gene (reference sequence). The CDR3 coding sequence is TGCAGTGCTAGAGAGCTAGCGGGGTTCTACGAGCAGTTCGTC. It specifies CSARELAGFYEQFV.

This clonotype was recorded many times. This sequence joins TRBV20-1 and TRBJ2-7; TRBD1 matches 8 bases. CDR1 and CDR2 (germline): DFQATT, SNEGSKA (reference sequence). J lost 2 bases, V lost 5 bases, and 8 bases had no gene match. CDR3 length: 14 amino acids. This CDR3 reads CSALARTGTYEQYF. The CDR3 nucleotides read TGCAGTGCTTTGGCCCGGACAGGGACCTACGAGCAGTACTTC.

This clonotype was counted ten times or more. This chain uses TRBV5-1 with TRBJ1-1; the D is unclear. The CDR3 length is 14 residues. The germline V and J ends were trimmed by 0 bases and 2 bases, with 8 bases remaining between them. Germline V gene sequence: CDR1 SGHRS, CDR2 YFSETQ. The CDR3 spells CASSLAPANTEAFF. The CDR3 DNA reads TGCGCCAGCAGCTTGGCCCCAGCAAACACTGAAGCTTTCTTT.

This clonotype showed up many times. The chain combines TRBV13 with TRBJ1-6, with D possibly being TRBD1 (5 bases). This CDR3 has 14 amino acids. V lost 4 bases and J 5 bases, leaving 9 bases between the germline ends. The germline CDR1 and CDR2 sequences are PRHDT and FYEKMQ (reference sequence). The CDR3 coding sequence is TGTGCCAGCAGCTACAGGAAAAATAATTCACCCCTCCACTTT. It specifies CASSYRKNNSPLHF.

The chain carries TRBV15 and TRBJ1-2, with TRBD1 matching over 12 bases. The V gene's germline CDR1 is LNHNV and CDR2 YYDKDF (reference sequence). The CDR3 covers 15 residues. The V gene end was trimmed by 5 bases and the J gene end by 4 bases; junction bases not matched to a gene: 5. As DNA, the CDR3 is TGTGCCACCAGCGGCTGGGACAGGGGGCCCTATGGCTACACCTTC. It codes for CATSGWDRGPYGYTF.

This clonotype was picked up many times. This chain connects TRBV20-1 to TRBJ1-6; D remains unclear. The germline V and J ends were trimmed by 6 bases and 0 bases, with 12 bases remaining between them. The germline V gene has CDR1 DFQATT and CDR2 SNEGSKA (reference sequence). This CDR3 is built from 15 residues. The CDR3 sequence is CSAPGSSSYNSPLHF. The CDR3 DNA reads as TGCAGTGCCCCGGGCTCTAGCTCCTATAATTCACCCCTCCACTTT.

The chain carries TRBV19 and TRBJ1-1; 8 nucleotides align to TRBD1. From germline, CDR1 is LNHDA and CDR2 SQIVND (reference sequence). V was pared by 6 bases and J by 4 bases, with 10 bases of the junction left unmatched. The CDR3 runs 15 residues. CDR3 loop: CASSSLATGGTEAFF. CDR3 in DNA: TGTGCCAGTAGCTCCCTCGCCACAGGGGGCACTGAAGCTTTCTTT.

This clonotype came up many times. V and J are TRBV5-1 and TRBJ2-1, with 11 bases aligning to TRBD1. The CDR3 has 14 residues. V trimming: 7 bases; J trimming: 6 bases; junction bases outside the gene matches: 6. Germline loops: CDR1 SGHRS, CDR2 YFSETQ. The DNA for the CDR3 is TGCGCCAGCGGAACCGGGACAGGGGGCAATGAGCAGTTCTTC. Translated: CASGTGTGGNEQFF.

At least ten counts were recorded for this clonotype. The chain carries TRBV7-2 and TRBJ2-7; 7 nucleotides match TRBD1. V shed 1 base and J 4 bases; nucleotides not matched to a gene: 7. Germline V gene data show CDR1 as SGHTA and CDR2 as FQGNSA. CDR3 size: 15 residues. For the CDR3, the DNA is TGTGCCAGCAGCTTAGGGAGACAGGGCTTGTACGAGCAGTACTTC. This gives the protein CASSLGRQGLYEQYF.

This clonotype showed up many times. V is TRBV4-2 and J is TRBJ2-6; TRBD1 agrees at 11 bases. CDR1 and CDR2 (germline): LGHNA, YNFKEQ. The J segment lost 11 bases and the V segment lost 0 bases, leaving 9 bases of the junction unmatched. The CDR3 is 17 amino acids. The CDR3 spells CASSQERDRGFRDVLTF. The CDR3 region has the DNA TGTGCCAGCAGCCAAGAGAGGGACAGGGGGTTTAGGGACGTCCTGACTTTC.

This clonotype has a handful of counts. V gene TRBV6-6 combines with J gene TRBJ1-2; TRBD1 agrees at 8 bases. After removal of 2 bases from V and 4 bases from J, the junction contained 6 bases not matched to a gene. Per germline, CDR1 MNHNY and CDR2 SVGAGI (reference sequence). This CDR3 contains 15 residues. The CDR3 is CASSYEPGQVYGYTF. CDR3 in DNA: TGTGCCAGCAGTTACGAACCGGGACAGGTCTATGGCTACACCTTC.

The chain carries TRBV27 and TRBJ1-2; D is uncertain. CDR1 is MNHEY and CDR2 is SMNVEV in the germline V gene (reference sequence). The V end lost 6 bases, the J end lost 1 base, and 18 bases lay between the germline ends. This CDR3 region has 16 residues. The CDR3 sequence is CASRRAHHTLNYGYTF. Here the CDR3 DNA reads TGTGCCAGCAGGCGCGCTCACCACACCCTTAACTATGGCTACACCTTC.

This clonotype was observed at least ten times. The chain has TRBV20-1 and TRBJ2-3; D may be TRBD2 (5 bases). CDR1 and CDR2 (germline): DFQATT, SNEGSKA (reference sequence). Between the trimmed V and J ends, which lost 5 bases and 0 bases, there was a span of 12 bases. The length of the CDR3 is 14 residues. The CDR3 reads CSAPLEDSTDTQYF. The CDR3 DNA is TGCAGTGCTCCTCTGGAGGACAGCACAGATACGCAGTATTTT.

This clonotype was seen more than once but under ten times. The gene calls are TRBV7-8 and TRBJ2-2; D assignment may be TRBD1 or TRBD2 (5 bases each). Germline-derived CDR1 and CDR2 are SGHVS and FQNEAQ. The CDR3 is 17 amino acids. Between the trimmed V and J ends, which lost 2 bases and 1 base, there was a span of 14 bases. CDR3: CASSLTRDLVNTGELFF. In nucleotides, the CDR3 is TGTGCCAGCAGCTTAACCCGGGACCTAGTGAACACCGGGGAGCTGTTTTTT.